This passage covers 27 T cell receptor beta chains from one sample sequenced in a study of T cells in Graves' hyperthyroidism and ophthalmopathy. What was amplified from RNA transcripts were TCR beta CDR3 regions. Primed by the HTBI set, a first-round RT-PCR was run on the TCR CDR3. TCRdb re-derived calls from the multiplex PCR reads in MiXCR, one entry per CDR3 protein. The sample has fewer than 500,000 distinct CDR3 sequences; roughly 14% are singletons. Sequenced material: blood. The receptors shown here come from a woman aged 30 to 39 with Graves' ophthalmopathy.

This clonotype came up many times. The J gene is TRBJ2-1, the V gene TRBV12-3 or TRBV12-4, with 16 positions matching TRBD2. CDR3 length: 19 amino acids. The V segment lost 5 bases and the J segment 6 bases; nucleotides outside the gene matches: 13. CDR3 protein: CASSQLSPGTSGGANEQFF. The DNA of the CDR3 is TGTGCCAGCAGTCAACTGAGCCCCGGGACTAGCGGGGGGGCCAATGAGCAGTTCTTC.

The chain recombines TRBV4-2 with TRBJ2-1, with 10 bases aligning to TRBD1. Unmatched junction bases numbered 13, after V lost 4 bases and J lost 7 bases. This CDR3 contains 17 residues. Per germline, CDR1 LGHNA and CDR2 YNFKEQ. This chain's CDR3 is CASSPQRDRGGRNEQFF. The CDR3 DNA is TGTGCCAGCAGCCCCCAAAGGGACAGGGGAGGCAGGAATGAGCAGTTCTTC.

This clonotype appeared many times. This chain links TRBV28 with TRBJ2-2; tentative D call: TRBD1 (5 bases). Trimming left V 2 bases short and J 1 base short, with 8 bases between. The CDR3 totals 15 residues. The germline V gene has CDR1 MDHEN and CDR2 SYDVKM. The CDR3 DNA reads as TGTGCCAGCAGTTTAAACCAGGGGAACACCGGGGAGCTGTTTTTT. Translated: CASSLNQGNTGELFF.

V gene TRBV12-3 or TRBV12-4 combines with J gene TRBJ1-1; D possibly corresponds to TRBD1 (5 bases). The ends were cut back, 4 bases at V and 1 base at J, with 19 bases in the middle. This CDR3 is 17 amino acids long. The CDR3 region is CASSSYPRQGTNTEAFF. The CDR3 DNA sequence: TGTGCCAGCAGTTCGTACCCCAGGCAGGGAACGAACACTGAAGCTTTCTTT.

In its sample, this clonotype was seen many times. V gene TRBV12-3 or TRBV12-4 combines with J gene TRBJ1-5; D gene uncertain. The length of the CDR3 is 12 residues. The V and J ends lost 3 bases and 3 bases respectively, with 3 bases between them. CDR3 DNA: TGTGCCAGCAGTTTGGACAATCAGCCCCAGCATTTT. Protein sequence: CASSLDNQPQHF.

The chain is built from TRBV20-1 and TRBJ2-7, with TRBD2 matching 10 bases. There are 14 residues in the CDR3. Germline lookup yields CDR1 DFQATT and CDR2 SNEGSKA (reference sequence). The V and J ends lost 6 bases and 2 bases, in that order; junction bases with no gene match: 7. CDR3 DNA sequence: TGCAGTGCAGCGGGACTAGCGATTACCTACGAGCAGTACTTC. This translates into CSAAGLAITYEQYF.

This clonotype was detected a few times. The rearrangement links TRBV5-1 to TRBJ2-7; 10 nucleotides match TRBD2. Looked up from germline, CDR1 is SGHRS and CDR2 is YFSETQ. The V and J ends lost 0 bases and 3 bases, in that order; junction bases with no gene match: 3. The CDR3 sequence is 15 residues long. The CDR3 here is CASSLASGGIYEQYF. The CDR3 DNA is TGCGCCAGCAGCTTGGCTAGCGGGGGTATCTACGAGCAGTACTTC.

There are many counts of this clonotype. The V and J genes are TRBV7-9 and TRBJ2-3; D gene unclear. Between the trimmed V and J ends, which lost 4 bases and 2 bases, there was a span of 16 bases. Germline V lookup: CDR1 SEHNR, CDR2 FQNEAQ (reference sequence). The CDR3 extends over 16 amino acids. CDR3 sequence: CASSSKYPGSTDTQYF. CDR3 DNA sequence: TGTGCCAGCAGCTCCAAGTACCCCGGTTCCACAGATACGCAGTATTTT.

In this sample, this clonotype turned up many times. The chain carries TRBV4-1 and TRBJ1-6; 10 bases agree with TRBD1. Germline values: CDR1 MGHRA, CDR2 YSYEKL. The length of the CDR3 is 15 residues. Losses at the gene ends were 3 bases for V and 7 bases for J; bases not matched to a gene: 3. This CDR3 is CASSQPGQGNSPLHF. The CDR3 coding sequence is TGCGCCAGCAGCCAGCCGGGACAGGGGAATTCACCCCTCCACTTT.

The table lists this clonotype with a few counts. This chain uses TRBV29-1 with TRBJ2-7, with 11 bases lining up with TRBD2. CDR1 and CDR2 from the germline V gene are SQVTM and ANQGSEA. The V and J ends lost 0 bases and 4 bases, in that order; junction bases with no gene match: 5. The CDR3 runs 15 residues. CDR3 sequence reads: CSVEDPTSGVYEQYF. CDR3 DNA sequence: TGCAGCGTTGAAGATCCGACTAGCGGGGTGTACGAGCAGTACTTC.

At least ten counts were recorded for this clonotype. The gene calls are TRBV28 and TRBJ1-1, with D uncertain. This CDR3 is 14 amino acids long. Trimming took off 4 bases at V and 1 base at J, with 10 bases between the two ends. Germline CDR1 MDHEN, CDR2 SYDVKM. CDR3: CASSSLRGNTEAFF. Here the CDR3 DNA reads TGTGCCAGCAGTTCTCTGAGAGGGAACACTGAAGCTTTCTTT.

This clonotype was counted at least ten times. The chain uses TRBV12-3 or TRBV12-4 and TRBJ1-6, with 7 bases that match TRBD1. J lost 8 bases, V lost 5 bases, and 3 bases had no gene match. The CDR3 is made up of 13 amino acids. The CDR3 DNA follows: TGTGCCAGCAGTCACGGGACAGATTCACCCCTCCACTTT. Protein product: CASSHGTDSPLHF.

This clonotype was observed at least ten times. The rearrangement joins TRBV28 to TRBJ2-2, with no clear D. The CDR3 has 13 residues. V lost 3 bases, J lost 4 bases, and 6 bases lay in between. Germline CDR1 reads MDHEN; CDR2 reads SYDVKM. The CDR3 coding sequence is TGTGCCAGCAGTTTGGACCTCACCGGGGAGCTGTTTTTT. Amino acids: CASSLDLTGELFF.

This clonotype was seen repeatedly, ten times or more. The rearrangement links TRBV7-9 to TRBJ2-5; 7 nucleotides line up with TRBD2. Germline loops: CDR1 SEHNR, CDR2 FQNEAQ (reference sequence). J was trimmed by 2 bases and V by 5 bases; bases with no gene match: 11. This CDR3 has 16 amino acids. DNA of the CDR3: TGTGCCAGCAGCCCCCCGGGAGGAACTACTCAAGAGACCCAGTACTTC. Its translation is CASSPPGGTTQETQYF.

This clonotype was counted at least ten times. This rearrangement joins TRBV7-2 to TRBJ2-7; TRBD2 agrees at 10 bases. CDR3 length: 14 amino acids. The germline gives CDR1 SGHTA, CDR2 FQGNSA. With 6 bases clipped from V and 3 bases from J, the junction kept 5 bases outside the gene matches. The CDR3 loop reads CASRSLAGSYEQYF. The DNA of the CDR3 is TGTGCCAGCAGGTCACTAGCGGGGAGCTACGAGCAGTACTTC.

This clonotype was counted at least ten times. The V call is TRBV13, the J call TRBJ2-2; 13 bases map to TRBD2. Germline CDR1 and CDR2: PRHDT and FYEKMQ (reference sequence). V lost 4 bases to trimming and J lost 2 bases; unmatched junction nucleotides: 7. The length of the CDR3 is 18 residues. CDR3 sequence: CASSWWTSGGSNTGELFF. CDR3 DNA sequence: TGTGCCAGCAGCTGGTGGACTAGCGGGGGATCCAACACCGGGGAGCTGTTTTTT.

CDR3 DNA sequence: TGCGCCAGCAGCCAAGATTATTTCGGGGGACTCTATGGCTACACCTTC. This sequence encodes CASSQDYFGGLYGYTF. This chain joins TRBV4-1 and TRBJ1-2; D is possibly TRBD1 (5 bases). The CDR3 is 16 amino acids. Germline V CDR1 and CDR2: MGHRA, YSYEKL. V gave up 0 bases and J gave up 4 bases, with 15 bases separating them.

This clonotype was seen at least ten times. J is TRBJ2-1 and V is TRBV30; perhaps TRBD2 as D (6 bases). Germline CDR1 is GTSNPN and CDR2 is SVGIG (reference sequence). CDR3 length equals 13 residues. V lost 3 bases and J lost 13, with 19 bases in between. The DNA of the CDR3 is TGTGCCTGGAGCGTACCTAGGGCGGGAAATCAGTTCTTC. The encoded protein is CAWSVPRAGNQFF.

This clonotype has ten or more counts. The genes are TRBV15 and TRBJ2-7, with D possibly being TRBD2 (5 bases). From germline, CDR1 is LNHNV and CDR2 YYDKDF (reference sequence). The CDR3 is 15 residues long. V was pared by 3 bases and J by 4 bases, with 16 bases between. CDR3 amino acids: CATSREPTGNYEQYF. DNA of the CDR3: TGTGCCACCAGCAGGGAGCCGACCGGGAATTACGAGCAGTACTTC.

This clonotype was observed a few times. This chain uses TRBV4-1 with TRBJ2-7; D might be TRBD1 or TRBD2, each matching 5 bases. Trimming removed 1 base at V and 6 bases at J, with 13 bases between. Germline values: CDR1 MGHRA, CDR2 YSYEKL. The CDR3 is 14 amino acids. DNA for the CDR3: TGCGCCAGCAGCCAAGGTTTCGGGGCTGGCGAGCAGTACTTC. It yields the protein CASSQGFGAGEQYF.

This clonotype turned up a few times. V and J are TRBV9 and TRBJ2-5; 9 nucleotides align to TRBD1. This CDR3 is 16 amino acids long. The ends lost 0 bases at V and 3 bases at J; junction bases unmatched: 6. Germline V CDR1 and CDR2: SGDLS, YYNGEE. CDR3 region: CASSVAGQGFEETQYF. The DNA of the CDR3 is TGTGCCAGCAGCGTAGCGGGACAGGGATTCGAAGAGACCCAGTACTTC.

This clonotype was seen ten or more times. This CDR3 reads CASSLVQGVSSYNEQFF. In nucleotides, the CDR3 is TGTGCCAGCAGCTTAGTACAGGGGGTCAGCTCCTACAATGAGCAGTTCTTC. V is TRBV7-6 and J is TRBJ2-1, with 8 bases aligning to TRBD1. Germline trimming cut 1 base from V and 0 bases from J; bases unmatched to any gene: 5. This CDR3 has 17 amino acids. Looked up from germline, CDR1 is SGHVS and CDR2 is FNYEAQ.

This clonotype has ten or more counts. The gene calls are TRBV7-6 and TRBJ2-2; D may correspond to TRBD1 or TRBD2 (6 bases each). The CDR3 spans 14 residues. The germline V gene has CDR1 SGHVS and CDR2 FNYEAQ. Between the trimmed V and J ends, which lost 5 bases and 3 bases, there was a span of 10 bases. CDR3 residues: CASSRGTYTGELFF. CDR3 DNA: TGTGCCAGCAGCCGGGGGACATACACCGGGGAGCTGTTTTTT.

This clonotype came up many times. J is TRBJ2-3 and V is TRBV14; 10 nucleotides agree with TRBD2. This CDR3 has 16 residues. Trimming at V came to 5 bases and at J to 2 bases, leaving 7 bases not matched to a gene. Germline V gives CDR1 SGHDN, CDR2 FVKESK. CDR3 nucleotide sequence: TGTGCCAGCAGCGCCCGGACTAGCGGATTCACAGATACGCAGTATTTT. Protein product: CASSARTSGFTDTQYF.

The J gene is TRBJ1-1, the V gene TRBV10-2; 7 bases are shared with TRBD1. The germline V gene encodes CDR1 WSHSY and CDR2 SAAADI. The CDR3 consists of 18 residues. Unmatched junction bases numbered 15, after V lost 5 bases and J lost 0 bases. CDR3: CASSSSAGQHMMNTEAFF. The CDR3 nucleotides are TGCGCCAGCAGTTCCTCCGCGGGACAGCACATGATGAACACTGAAGCTTTCTTT.

This clonotype came up many times. V is TRBV20-1 and J is TRBJ2-3; 7 bases are shared with TRBD1. Germline CDR1 reads DFQATT; CDR2 reads SNEGSKA (reference sequence). V was pared by 5 bases and J by 2 bases, with 4 bases of the junction left unmatched. The CDR3 contains 13 residues. The CDR3 nucleotides are TGCAGTGCTTGGGACAGAGACACAGATACGCAGTATTTT. The encoded protein is CSAWDRDTDTQYF.

Written as DNA, the CDR3 is TGTGCCAGCGGACGACAGGGGGCTAGCTATGGCTACACCTTC. Translation gives CASGRQGASYGYTF. The V gene is TRBV19, the J gene TRBJ1-2; 10 bases agree with TRBD1. V was clipped by 9 bases and J by 4 bases; unmatched bases: 8. The CDR3 covers 14 residues. Germline CDR1 is LNHDA and CDR2 is SQIVND (reference sequence). Together with reference TRBV19 and TRBJ1-2, the CDR3 gives the full variable domain: DGGITQSPKYLFRKEGQNVTLSCEQNLNHDAMYWYRQDPGQGLRLIYYSQIVNDFQKGDIAEGYSVSREKKESFPLTVTSAQKNPTAFYLCASGRQGASYGYTFGSGTRLTVV.